One sample yielded the 21 T cell receptor beta chains listed below, sequenced in a study of blood T cell repertoires in COVID-19. Profiling relied on immunoSEQ multiplex PCR, and the TCRdb table lists in-frame clones only, not all of them. The data show 65,000 to 90,000 clones, approximately 83% seen once. What was sequenced was peripheral blood. Receptor source: a woman of 80 years or more with acute or convalescent COVID-19.

V is TRBV19 and J is TRBJ1-2, with TRBD1 identical over 10 bases. CDR1 LNHDA and CDR2 SQIVND come from the germline V gene (reference sequence). V dropped 7 bases and J dropped 4; count of bases not matched to a gene: 6. This CDR3 comprises 14 residues. CDR3 amino acids: CASTPTGGGYGYTF. In DNA form, the CDR3 reads TGTGCCAGTACCCCGACAGGGGGCGGCTATGGCTACACCTTC.

The chain links TRBV12-1 to TRBJ1-5. TRBV12-1 represents a pseudogene. The CDR3 contains 14 residues. This CDR3 reads CASSAGKVNQPQHF. The DNA for the CDR3 is TGTGCCAGCAGCGCCGGGAAAGTGAATCAGCCCCAGCATTTT.

This clone occurred a few times. This chain uses TRBV5-1 with TRBJ2-1; 9 bases map to TRBD2. Germline loops: CDR1 SGHRS, CDR2 YFSETQ. The CDR3 length is 17 residues. Trimming at V came to 3 bases and at J to 0 bases, leaving 7 bases not matched to a gene. For the CDR3, the DNA is TGCGCCAGCAGCTCTAGCGGGATCCGGAGCTCCTACAATGAGCAGTTCTTC. Amino acid sequence: CASSSSGIRSSYNEQFF.

The CDR3 sequence is CATSETGRNEQFF. The CDR3 bases are TGTGCCACCAGTGAAACAGGGCGGAATGAGCAGTTCTTC. The chain is built from TRBV24-1 and TRBJ2-1; D might be TRBD1 (6 bases). Deletions cut 4 bases from V and 7 bases from J, with 10 bases between. The CDR3 is 13 amino acids. Per the germline V gene, CDR1 is KGHDR and CDR2 is SFDVKD.

This chain links TRBV29-1 with TRBJ2-5; D may be TRBD2 (5 bases). The germline gives CDR1 SQVTM, CDR2 ANQGSEA. The CDR3 is 13 residues long. V was shortened by 4 bases and J by 1 base, with 10 bases between the two germline ends. The DNA for the CDR3 is TGCAGCGTTGTGCAGCGGATCCAAGAGACCCAGTACTTC. Encoded protein: CSVVQRIQETQYF.

The chain combines TRBV5-1 with TRBJ2-1; 16 positions agree with TRBD2. The CDR3 contains 17 residues. Germline assignment: CDR1 SGHRS and CDR2 YFSETQ. V lost 3 bases and J lost 7; bases outside the gene matches: 7. CDR3 amino acids: CASSSPGLAGGPNEQFF. In DNA form, the CDR3 reads TGCGCCAGCAGCTCCCCGGGACTAGCGGGAGGGCCGAATGAGCAGTTCTTC.

This clone was found once. The same CDR3 arises from other DNA sequences in this sample as well. The chain couples TRBV5-4 to TRBJ1-4; a weak D match, TRBD1 (5 bases). The CDR3 has 15 residues. Trimming removed 0 bases from V and 3 bases from J, with 9 bases in between. CDR1 SGHNT and CDR2 YYREEE come from the germline V gene (reference sequence). Here the CDR3 reads CASSLAGGSNEKLFF. The CDR3, as DNA: TGTGCCAGCAGCTTGGCCGGGGGGTCTAATGAAAAACTGTTTTTT.

The rearrangement joins TRBV30 to TRBJ2-3; 11 bases are a match to TRBD2. V dropped 1 base and J dropped 2; count of bases not matched to a gene: 5. This CDR3 contains 16 residues. The germline V gene has CDR1 GTSNPN and CDR2 SVGIG (reference sequence). The CDR3 region has the DNA TGTGCCTGGAGTGCTGGGACTAGCGGTTCCACAGATACGCAGTATTTT. It translates to CAWSAGTSGSTDTQYF. Looking up the rest from reference TRBV30 and TRBJ2-3 gives the full variable domain: SQTIHQWPATLVQPVGSPLSLECTVEGTSNPNLYWYRQAAGRGLQLLFYSVGIGQISSEVPQNLSASRPQDRQFILSSKKLLLSDSGFYLCAWSAGTSGSTDTQYFGPGTRLTVL.

This clone came up many times. The rearrangement joins TRBV29-1 to TRBJ2-5, with D maybe TRBD1 (5 bases). Trimming took 1 base from V and 6 from J, leaving 9 bases between them. From germline, CDR1 is SQVTM and CDR2 ANQGSEA. The CDR3 has 12 amino acids. In DNA, the CDR3 is TGCAGCGTTGAAGCCAGGGTGAAGACCCAGTACTTC. Amino acid sequence: CSVEARVKTQYF.

The rearrangement links TRBV3-1 (or the pseudogene TRBV3-2) to TRBJ1-1; 7 bases line up with TRBD1. Germline V lookup: CDR1 LGHDT, CDR2 YNNKEL (reference sequence). The V segment lost 4 bases and the J segment 8 bases; nucleotides outside the gene matches: 10. The length of the CDR3 is 14 residues. The CDR3 DNA sequence: TGTGCCAGCAGCCGACAGGGTGAGGTTTCGGAAGCTTTCTTT. Residues: CASSRQGEVSEAFF.

The CDR3 nucleotides are TGTGCCAGCAGCTTAGTTCCCACGGGACTGGTCGCAAACTATGGCTACACCTTC. This codes for CASSLVPTGLVANYGYTF. The chain recombines TRBV7-2 with TRBJ1-2, with D possibly matching TRBD1 (5 bases). The CDR3 length is 18 residues. V was clipped by 1 base and J by 2 bases, with 20 bases between them. The V gene's germline CDR1 is SGHTA and CDR2 FQGNSA. The entire variable domain, with the rest obtained from reference TRBV7-2 and TRBJ1-2, is as follows: GAGVSQSPSNKVTEKGKDVELRCDPISGHTALYWYRQSLGQGLEFLIYFQGNSAPDKSGLPSDRFSAERTGGSVSTLTIQRTQQEDSAVYLCASSLVPTGLVANYGYTFGSGTRLTVV.

The chain uses TRBV5-1 and TRBJ2-7; 13 bases line up with TRBD2. Germline V lookup: CDR1 SGHRS, CDR2 YFSETQ. The junction had 6 bases not matched to a gene; V was cut back by 4 bases and J by 5 bases. The CDR3 covers 15 residues. The CDR3 here is CASSPLAGGPNEQYF. CDR3 in DNA: TGCGCCAGCAGCCCACTAGCGGGAGGGCCAAACGAGCAGTACTTC.

The chain employs TRBV5-1 and TRBJ1-6, with 7 bases lining up with TRBD1. J was trimmed by 6 bases and V by 4 bases; bases with no gene match: 7. Germline V gene sequence: CDR1 SGHRS, CDR2 YFSETQ. This CDR3 has 15 amino acids. CDR3 residues: CASSNTGVSNSPLHF. The DNA of the CDR3 is TGCGCCAGCAGCAACACAGGGGTCTCTAATTCACCCCTCCACTTT.

The chain combines TRBV6-5 with TRBJ1-2, with TRBD1 identical over 9 bases. V dropped 6 bases and J dropped 8; count of bases not matched to a gene: 10. The CDR3 is 14 residues long. CDR1 and CDR2 (germline): MNHEY, SVGAGI. Written as DNA, the CDR3 is TGTGCCAGCAGCCCCATCGGGACAGGGAGAGGCTACACCTTC. Its translation is CASSPIGTGRGYTF.

The chain couples TRBV5-1 to TRBJ2-3; 9 positions agree with TRBD1. Per the germline V gene, CDR1 is SGHRS and CDR2 is YFSETQ. Trimming took 0 bases from V and 6 from J; bases not matched to a gene: 17. The CDR3 has 19 residues. CDR3 coding DNA: TGCGCCAGCAGCTTGGGCCTTGGGACAGGGACTGAAGCGGCGGATACGCAGTATTTT. Amino acid sequence: CASSLGLGTGTEAADTQYF.

This chain joins TRBV6-5 and TRBJ2-1; 7 bases fit TRBD1. The CDR3 spans 15 residues. From germline, CDR1 is MNHEY and CDR2 SVGAGI. After removal of 2 bases from V and 7 bases from J, the junction contained 8 bases not matched to a gene. CDR3 loop: CASSYRGGRRNEQFF. The CDR3 DNA sequence: TGTGCCAGCAGTTACCGAGGGGGCCGCAGGAATGAGCAGTTCTTC.

The chain has TRBV7-2 and TRBJ2-5; D is ambiguous. V lost 1 base and J 5 bases, leaving 11 bases between the germline ends. The CDR3 sequence is 14 residues long. Germline CDR1 SGHTA, CDR2 FQGNSA. The CDR3 region has the DNA TGTGCCAGCAGCTTAGTTGCTAGAGCGGAGACCCAGTACTTC. Translated, it gives CASSLVARAETQYF.

The rearrangement links TRBV7-2 to TRBJ2-7; D unclear. Trimming stripped 5 bases from V and 6 bases from J, with 11 bases between. The CDR3 spans 12 residues. Germline lookup yields CDR1 SGHTA and CDR2 FQGNSA. CDR3 DNA: TGTGCCAGCAGCCACCCCCGCGGCGAGCAGTACTTC. It yields the protein CASSHPRGEQYF.

This chain uses TRBV9 with TRBJ2-5; possibly TRBD2 for D (6 bases). Germline V gene sequence: CDR1 SGDLS, CDR2 YYNGEE. Deletions cut 4 bases from V and 5 bases from J, with 18 bases between. The CDR3 length is 15 residues. The chain's CDR3 is CASSILGEAGETQYF. CDR3 DNA: TGTGCCAGCAGCATTCTCGGGGAGGCCGGGGAGACCCAGTACTTC.

The chain has TRBV6-5 and TRBJ2-7; D is possibly TRBD2 (6 bases). Germline CDR1 is MNHEY and CDR2 is SVGAGI. V was cut by 5 bases and J by 5 bases, with 10 bases left in between. The CDR3 loop spans 12 amino acids. CDR3 sequence reads: CASSTTSHEQYF. The DNA for the CDR3 is TGTGCCAGCAGTACGACTAGTCACGAGCAGTACTTC.

The rearrangement joins TRBV7-9 to TRBJ1-1, with D hard to call. V was pared by 2 bases and J by 6 bases, with 10 bases between. Germline V CDR1 and CDR2: SEHNR, FQNEAQ (reference sequence). This CDR3 is built from 13 residues. This chain's CDR3 is CASSLTQTSEAFF. CDR3 DNA: TGTGCCAGCAGCTTAACCCAGACTTCTGAAGCTTTCTTT.